This T cell receptor (beta chain) derives from a study of Ad26.COV2.S vaccination and SARS-CoV-2 variants. Using immunoSEQ multiplex PCR, the repertoire was profiled, and TCRdb retains in-frame clones only, with some absent. The data hold a few hundred thousand clones, with roughly 90% observed a single time. Documented treatment: around 19 received Ad26.COV2.S at low or high dose, single or two shots; 5 received placebo; per-sample allocation not given. Samples were taken on day 63 after the first vaccine or placebo injection. This sample comprised peripheral blood, obtained in a trial of Ad26.COV2.S vaccine versus placebo. This sequence originates from a person aged 18-60 years who received the Ad26.COV2.S COVID-19 vaccine or a placebo.

CDR3 residues: CASSLEGGDNSPLHF. CDR3 bases: TGTGCCAGCAGCTTGGAGGGGGGTGATAATTCACCCCTCCACTTT. The J gene is TRBJ1-6, the V gene TRBV7-2, with D perhaps TRBD1 (6 bases). Germline V gene sequence: CDR1 SGHTA, CDR2 FQGNSA. Trimming left V 3 bases short and J 5 bases short, with 11 bases between. The CDR3 spans 15 residues.